Listed below are T cell receptor beta chains from one sample, sequenced in a study of cytomegalovirus exposure and HLA in healthy donors. Profiled with immunoSEQ multiplex PCR; TCRdb holds only in-frame clones, not every one. Among about 92,000 clones listed, about 83% were seen once. The sequencing input was PBMCs. All receptors come from a woman aged 18-29 years in good health and CMV-seropositive. Both conserved end residues are part of each CDR3. D genes are given only for firm matches. Not every row has a clone size; where given, it reads once, few, many or a size class.

-,19,TRBV5-1,TRBD2,TRBJ2-3,CASSSPPGTSGRARDTQYF,TGCGCCAGCAGCTCACCGCCCGGGACTAGCGGGAGGGCCCGTGATACGCAGTATTTT
-,15,TRBV19,-,TRBJ1-1,CASLITFGANTEAFF,TGTGCCAGTTTAATCACCTTTGGGGCTAACACTGAAGCTTTCTTT
-,14,TRBV19,-,TRBJ2-7,CASSINFGPYEQYF,TGTGCCAGTAGTATTAACTTCGGTCCCTACGAGCAGTACTTC
once,10,TRBV2,-,TRBJ2-5,CASGRETQYF,TGTGCCAGCGGCCGTGAGACCCAGTACTTC
-,14,TRBV5-6,-,TRBJ1-6,CASSIRGWNSPLHF,TGTGCCAGCAGCATCAGGGGTTGGAATTCACCCCTCCACTTT
-,17,TRBV5-1,TRBD1,TRBJ2-6,CASSPGTGSSGANVLTF,TGCGCCAGCAGTCCCGGGACAGGTAGCTCTGGGGCCAACGTCCTGACTTTC
-,13,TRBV7-9,-,TRBJ2-7,CASSLGQIYEQYF,TGTGCCAGCAGCTTAGGACAGATCTACGAGCAGTACTTC
-,13,TRBV29-1,-,TRBJ2-7,CSVQSAGSYEQYF,TGCAGCGTTCAATCGGCGGGCTCCTACGAGCAGTACTTC
-,16,TRBV13,-,TRBJ1-2,CASSLSFGLLNYGYTF,TGTGCCAGCAGCTTAAGTTTCGGGTTGCTGAACTATGGCTACACCTTC
-,14,TRBV25-1,-,TRBJ1-6,CASSWSSYNSPLHF,TGTGCCAGCAGTTGGAGCTCCTATAATTCACCCCTCCACTTT
-,16,TRBV5-4,-,TRBJ2-3,CASSNRVNSHTDTQYF,TGTGCCAGCAGTAACAGGGTGAACTCGCACACAGATACGCAGTATTTT
once,13,TRBV6-5,-,TRBJ1-5,CASSQSGDTASHF,TGTGCCAGCAGCCAGTCCGGGGACACCGCCTCCCATTTT
-,14,TRBV30,TRBD1,TRBJ2-2,CAWSTGQGTGELFF,TGTGCCTGGAGTACCGGACAGGGTACCGGGGAGCTGTTTTTT
-,17,TRBV4-1,-,TRBJ1-4,CASSRQTGLGENEKLFF,TGCGCCAGCAGCCGCCAGACCGGCTTAGGGGAAAATGAAAAACTGTTTTTT
-,14,TRBV6-1,-,TRBJ2-5,CASSVMQATETQYF,TGTGCCAGCAGTGTAATGCAGGCAACAGAGACCCAGTACTTC
-,13,TRBV7-2,-,TRBJ2-2,CASSYKRTGELFF,TGTGCCAGCAGCTATAAGCGCACCGGGGAGCTGTTTTTT
-,13,TRBV7-6,-,TRBJ1-1,CASSPGRNTEAFF,TGTGCCAGCAGCCCGGGAAGGAACACTGAAGCTTTCTTT
-,16,TRBV9,-,TRBJ2-3,CASSRNRDRGTDTQYF,TGTGCCAGCAGCCGCAACAGGGATAGGGGCACAGATACGCAGTATTTT
-,15,TRBV6-5,TRBD1,TRBJ1-1,CASSYSGTGGTEAFF,TGTGCCAGCAGTTACTCCGGGACAGGGGGCACTGAAGCTTTCTTT
-,15,TRBV19,TRBD1,TRBJ2-7,CASSIGGTGGSEQYF,TGTGCCAGTAGTATAGGTGGGACAGGCGGGTCCGAGCAGTACTTC
-,15,TRBV7-9,-,TRBJ2-1,CASSRGAGNYNEQFF,TGTGCCAGCAGCCGGGGGGCGGGGAACTACAATGAGCAGTTCTTC
-,13,TRBV30,TRBD1,TRBJ1-1,CAWSRQGATEAFF,TGTGCCTGGAGCCGACAGGGGGCCACTGAAGCTTTCTTT
-,14,TRBV6-1,-,TRBJ1-2,CATSLEGGNYGYTF,TGTGCCACCAGCTTGGAGGGGGGGAACTATGGCTACACCTTC
once,15,TRBV6-6,-,TRBJ1-5,CASSATGHSNQPQHF,TGTGCCAGCAGTGCGACCGGACACTCCAATCAGCCCCAGCATTTT
-,14,TRBV5-1,-,TRBJ1-5,CASSLGGLDQPQHF,TGCGCCAGCAGCTTGGGGGGGCTCGACCAGCCCCAGCATTTT
-,15,TRBV5-1,TRBD2,TRBJ2-1,CASSLTSGAYNEQFF,TGCGCCAGCAGCTTGACTAGCGGAGCTTACAATGAGCAGTTCTTC
-,14,TRBV7-6,TRBD1,TRBJ2-7,CASSLGQTTYEQYF,TGTGCCAGCAGCTTGGGACAGACAACCTACGAGCAGTACTTC
-,13,TRBV5-1,-,TRBJ1-1,CASSFSLNTEAFF,TGCGCCAGCAGCTTTTCTTTGAACACTGAAGCTTTCTTT
-,15,TRBV7-9,TRBD2,TRBJ2-3,CASSSGLVGPDTQYF,TGTGCCAGCAGCTCTGGACTAGTGGGGCCAGATACGCAGTATTTT
-,14,TRBV7-2,TRBD1,TRBJ2-7,CASSSDRGPYEQYF,TGTGCCAGCAGCTCTGACAGGGGCCCCTACGAGCAGTACTTC
-,15,TRBV9,TRBD2,TRBJ2-5,CASSVGLAGTGTQYF,TGTGCCAGCAGCGTAGGCCTAGCGGGAACAGGGACCCAGTACTTC
-,15,TRBV2,TRBD1,TRBJ2-1,CASRAGQVKRNEQFF,TGTGCCAGCAGAGCAGGACAGGTCAAACGCAATGAGCAGTTCTTC
few,14,TRBV19,-,TRBJ2-2,CAIDSPSETGELFF,TGTGCCATCGACTCCCCTTCTGAGACCGGGGAGCTGTTTTTT
-,13,TRBV2,-,TRBJ2-7,CASSGTTDYEQYF,TGTGCCAGCAGTGGGACTACGGACTACGAGCAGTACTTC
-,16,TRBV7-9,-,TRBJ2-7,CASSMIRGLNTYEQYF,TGTGCCAGCAGCATGATACGGGGTTTAAATACCTACGAGCAGTACTTC
few,14,TRBV6-5,-,TRBJ1-4,CASSYSWGDEKLFF,TGTGCCAGCAGTTACTCCTGGGGGGATGAAAAACTGTTTTTT
once,14,TRBV28,-,TRBJ2-7,CASSLGARPYEQYF,TGTGCCAGCAGTTTAGGGGCAAGGCCCTACGAGCAGTACTTC
-,13,TRBV2,-,TRBJ2-7,CASSSTGSRYHRF,TGTGCCAGCAGTTCCACAGGGTCGCGCTATCATCGCTTC
few,14,TRBV23-1,-,TRBJ2-5,CASSQQGRGETQYF,TGCGCCAGCAGTCAACAGGGGAGGGGGGAGACCCAGTACTTC
-,12,TRBV14,-,TRBJ1-5,CASHLPDQPQHF,TGTGCCAGCCATCTTCCAGATCAGCCCCAGCATTTT